This paragraph reports one T cell receptor beta chain. The data were taken from a study of blood T cell repertoires in COVID-19. V shed 2 bases and J 0 bases; nucleotides not matched to a gene: 12. CDR1 LNHDA and CDR2 SQIVND come from the germline V gene (reference sequence). This CDR3 has 18 residues. As originally analysed: Nucleated cell counts were estimated from reference gene primer amplification. Profiling relied on immunoSEQ multiplex PCR, and the TCRdb table lists in-frame clones only, not all of them. V, J and clone size are those of that table, while D and trimming were read from the DNA. The data show more than 250,000 clones, about 89% seen once. Enrollees, roughly 18 to 95 years old, lived in 20 to 25 US areas. Recovered status applied to Cohort 3 donors who had two consecutive negative PCRs. It also applied to those with clearance or with symptom resolution.

Sequenced material: PBMCs or T cells enriched from blood (not recorded which). The chain joins TRBV19 to TRBJ2-7, with TRBD1 matching over 8 bases. The origin of this receptor is a woman aged 25 to 39 who had recovered from COVID-19. The CDR3 is CASSIIGRGQVASYEQYF. Here the CDR3 DNA reads TGTGCCAGTAGTATAATCGGCCGGGGACAGGTCGCCTCCTACGAGCAGTACTTC.